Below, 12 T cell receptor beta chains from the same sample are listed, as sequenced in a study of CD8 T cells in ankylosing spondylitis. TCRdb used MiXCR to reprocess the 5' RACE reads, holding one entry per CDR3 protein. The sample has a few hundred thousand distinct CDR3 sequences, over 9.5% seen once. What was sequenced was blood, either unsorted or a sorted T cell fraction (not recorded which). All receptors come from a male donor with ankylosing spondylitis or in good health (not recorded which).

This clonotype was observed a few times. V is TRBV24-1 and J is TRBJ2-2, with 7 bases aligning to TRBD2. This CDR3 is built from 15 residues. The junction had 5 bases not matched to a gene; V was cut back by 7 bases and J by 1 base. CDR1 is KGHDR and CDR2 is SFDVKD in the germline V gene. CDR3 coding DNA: TGTGCCACCAGCCGCACGGGGGGGAACACCGGGGAGCTGTTTTTT. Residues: CATSRTGGNTGELFF.

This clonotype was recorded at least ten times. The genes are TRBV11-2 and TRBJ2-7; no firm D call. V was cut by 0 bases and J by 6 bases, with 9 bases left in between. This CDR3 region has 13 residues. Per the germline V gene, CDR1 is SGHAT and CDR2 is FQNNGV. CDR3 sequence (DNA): TGTGCCAGCAGCTTAGAGGTCGGCGCCGAGCAGTACTTC. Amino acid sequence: CASSLEVGAEQYF. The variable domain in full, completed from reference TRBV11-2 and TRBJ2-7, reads EAGVAQSPRYKIIEKRQSVAFWCNPISGHATLYWYQQILGQGPKLLIQFQNNGVVDDSQLPKDRFSAERLKGVDSTLKIQPAKLEDSAVYLCASSLEVGAEQYFGPGTRLTVT.

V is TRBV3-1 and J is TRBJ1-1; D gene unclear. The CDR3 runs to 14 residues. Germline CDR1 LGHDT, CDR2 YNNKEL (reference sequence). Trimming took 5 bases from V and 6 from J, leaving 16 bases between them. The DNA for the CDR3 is TGTGCCAGCAGCTCTGTATGGCGGAGCGCTGAAGCTTTCTTT. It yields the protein CASSSVWRSAEAFF.

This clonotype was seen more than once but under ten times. DNA of the CDR3: TGTGCCAGCGTCCGACTGGCGGGAGAGCAGTTCTTC. This translates into CASVRLAGEQFF. The chain employs TRBV12-3 or TRBV12-4 and TRBJ2-1; D may be TRBD2 (6 bases). Deletions cut 8 bases from V and 10 bases from J, with 15 bases between. This CDR3 contains 12 residues.

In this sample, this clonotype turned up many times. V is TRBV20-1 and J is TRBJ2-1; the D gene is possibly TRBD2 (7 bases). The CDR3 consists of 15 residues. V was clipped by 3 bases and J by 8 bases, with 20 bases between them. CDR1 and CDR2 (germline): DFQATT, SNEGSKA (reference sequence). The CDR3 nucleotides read TGCAGTGCTAGGGGTGGGGGGGGCGGACGGCATGAGCAGTTCTTC. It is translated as CSARGGGGGRHEQFF.

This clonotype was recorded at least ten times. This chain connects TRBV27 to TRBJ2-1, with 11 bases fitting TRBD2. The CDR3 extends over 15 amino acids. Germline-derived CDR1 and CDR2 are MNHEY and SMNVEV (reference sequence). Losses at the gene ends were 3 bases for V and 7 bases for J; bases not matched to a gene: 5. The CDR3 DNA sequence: TGTGCCAGCAGTTTTAGCGGGGGGGCCGTTAATGAGCAGTTCTTC. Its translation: CASSFSGGAVNEQFF.

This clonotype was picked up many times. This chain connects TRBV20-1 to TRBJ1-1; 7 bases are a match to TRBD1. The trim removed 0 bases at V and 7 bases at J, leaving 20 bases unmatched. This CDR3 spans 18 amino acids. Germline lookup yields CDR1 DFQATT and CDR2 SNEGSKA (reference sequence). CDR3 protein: CSARDSRKAGKGGIEAFF. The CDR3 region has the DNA TGCAGTGCTAGAGATTCCCGAAAGGCTGGGAAAGGGGGCATTGAAGCTTTCTTT.

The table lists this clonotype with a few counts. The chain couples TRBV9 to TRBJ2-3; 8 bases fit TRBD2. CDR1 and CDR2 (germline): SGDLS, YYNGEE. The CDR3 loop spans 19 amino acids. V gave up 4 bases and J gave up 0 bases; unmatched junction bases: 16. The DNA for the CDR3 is TGTGCCAGCAGCACCCAGCGGGGGCCTTACTCCTTCAGCACAGATACGCAGTATTTT. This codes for CASSTQRGPYSFSTDTQYF.

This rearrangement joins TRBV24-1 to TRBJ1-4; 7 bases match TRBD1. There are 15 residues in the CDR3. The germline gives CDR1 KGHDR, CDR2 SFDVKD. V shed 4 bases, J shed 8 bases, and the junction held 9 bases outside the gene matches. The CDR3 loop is CATSDTGAAPEKLFF. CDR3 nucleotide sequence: TGTGCCACCAGTGACACAGGGGCCGCTCCGGAAAAACTGTTTTTT.

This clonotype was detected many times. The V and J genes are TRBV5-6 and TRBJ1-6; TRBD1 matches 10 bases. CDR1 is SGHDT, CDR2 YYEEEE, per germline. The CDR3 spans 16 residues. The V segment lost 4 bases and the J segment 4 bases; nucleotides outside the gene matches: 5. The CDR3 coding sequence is TGTGCCAGCAGCACTGGGACAGGGGAATATAATTCACCCCTCCACTTT. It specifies CASSTGTGEYNSPLHF. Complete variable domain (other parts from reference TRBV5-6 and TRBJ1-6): DAGVTQSPTHLIKTRGQQVTLRCSPKSGHDTVSWYQQALGQGPQFIFQYYEEEERQRGNFPDRFSGHQFPNYSSELNVNALLLGDSALYLCASSTGTGEYNSPLHFGNGTRLTVT.

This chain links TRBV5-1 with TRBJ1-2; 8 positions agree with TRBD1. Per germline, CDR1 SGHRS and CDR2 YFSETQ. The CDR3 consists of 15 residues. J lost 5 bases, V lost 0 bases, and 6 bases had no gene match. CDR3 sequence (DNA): TGCGCCAGCAGCTTGGGGCAGGGGGCGCATTATGGCTACACCTTC. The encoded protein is CASSLGQGAHYGYTF.

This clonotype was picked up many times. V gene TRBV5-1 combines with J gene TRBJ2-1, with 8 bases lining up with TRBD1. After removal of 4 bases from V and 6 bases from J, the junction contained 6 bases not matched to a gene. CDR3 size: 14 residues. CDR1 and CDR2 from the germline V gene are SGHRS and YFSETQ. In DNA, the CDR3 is TGCGCCAGCAGCGTGGACAGGGTTCGCAATGAGCAGTTCTTC. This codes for CASSVDRVRNEQFF.